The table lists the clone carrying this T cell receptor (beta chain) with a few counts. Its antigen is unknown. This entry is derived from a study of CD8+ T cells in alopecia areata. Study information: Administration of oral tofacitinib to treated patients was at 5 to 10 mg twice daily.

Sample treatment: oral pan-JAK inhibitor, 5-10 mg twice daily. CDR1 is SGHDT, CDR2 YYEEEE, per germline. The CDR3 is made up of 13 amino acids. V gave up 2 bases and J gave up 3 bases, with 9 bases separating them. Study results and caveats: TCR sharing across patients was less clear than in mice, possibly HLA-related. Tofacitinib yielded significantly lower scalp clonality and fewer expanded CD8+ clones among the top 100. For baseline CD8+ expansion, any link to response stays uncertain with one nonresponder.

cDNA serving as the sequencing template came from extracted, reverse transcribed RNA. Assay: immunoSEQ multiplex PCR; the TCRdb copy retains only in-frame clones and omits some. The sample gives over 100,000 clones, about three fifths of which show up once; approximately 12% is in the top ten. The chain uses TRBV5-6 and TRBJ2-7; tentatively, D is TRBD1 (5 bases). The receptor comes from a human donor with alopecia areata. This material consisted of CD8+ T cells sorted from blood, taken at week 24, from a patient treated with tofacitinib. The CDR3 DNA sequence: TGTGCCAGCAGCTTCGGCAGGGTCTACGAGCAGTACTTC. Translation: CASSFGRVYEQYF. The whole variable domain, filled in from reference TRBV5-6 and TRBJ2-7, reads DAGVTQSPTHLIKTRGQQVTLRCSPKSGHDTVSWYQQALGQGPQFIFQYYEEEERQRGNFPDRFSGHQFPNYSSELNVNALLLGDSALYLCASSFGRVYEQYFGPGTRLTVT.